This T cell receptor beta chain emerged from a study of blood T cells in healthy people across ages (dated by TCRdb to between 2015 and 2016). With respect to the entire study: Template switching captured roughly one uniquely barcoded TCR beta cDNA molecule per two T cells in model experiments. The study measured age-related changes in TCR beta repertoire diversity using deep sequencing normalized with unique cDNA molecular identifiers. The donors were split into four age groups: young (average roughly 15 years), middle-aged (around 37), aged (around 67) and long-lived (approximately 89). Donors of different ages were randomly distributed across sequencing lanes to avoid experimental bias. The study analyzed two additional independent replicas of 1 million unique cDNA reads from the same blood draw for two donors, one aged 18 to 30 and one aged 80 or older. Overall study outcomes, separate from this receptor: As age increased, observed TCR beta diversity per million T cells dropped in a roughly linear way, and a significant reduction was already evident by age roughly 36. There was a strong correlation between observed TCR beta diversity and the percentage of naive T cells measured by flow cytometry. Estimates of total diversity based on one million sequenced T cells were considered lower bounds and underestimates. The CMV infection status of donors was not known, potentially confounding age-related changes in expanded clonotypes. Compared with the aged group, the long-lived group had more naive CD4+ T cells, fewer expanded clones and increased TCR diversity, suggesting age selection. Conclusive comparison of naive and antigen-experienced compartments was prevented by the profiling of bulk unsorted PBMCs.

The roughly 39 donors, aged about 6 to 90 years, were systemically healthy Caucasian individuals from Russia. Each donor gave about 10 milliliters of peripheral blood, drawn into EDTA-treated Vacutainer tubes. Ficoll-Paque density-gradient centrifugation was used to isolate PBMCs, with at least 6.5 million obtained per sample. Trizol reagent was used to extract total RNA from the PBMCs, yielding at least 6 micrograms per sample. For every donor, an aliquot of PBMCs went through flow cytometry to measure the percentages of naive CD45RAhigh/CD27high T cells. With respect to this clonotype: Its antigen is still unknown. Per-base qualities were not stored, and no clone one base away is much larger.

V gives up 7 bases and J gives up 4 bases, and the segment between their germline ends measures 11 bases. Spanning cysteine to phenylalanine, the CDR3 consists of 12 amino acids. Of all the DNA, just the CDR3 is kept, 36 bases in frame from base 1. Via the germline V gene, CDR1 is SQVTM and CDR2 ANQGSEA. The method was 5' RACE. These reads were obtained on an Illumina HiSeq 2500. The second PCR ran for roughly 7 to 11 cycles and used a J-beta primer mix along with a sample-barcoded 5' primer. A unique molecular identifier was introduced onto each TCR beta cDNA molecule by a template-switch 5' adaptor carrying 12 random nucleotides. Each sample yielded at least 2.5 million CDR3-containing paired-end reads. First-strand cDNA synthesis was performed from all RNA using the Mint cDNA synthesis kit, with priming by a TRBC-specific oligonucleotide. Following uracil-DNA glycosylase treatment, all cDNA underwent a first 18-cycle PCR with the universal primers M1SS and BC2_uni_R. The paper's data handling went like this. Each sample was normalized by randomly selecting 1 million high-quality reads, each carrying a distinct molecular identifier. Reads sharing molecular identifiers were discarded rather than binned into consensus sequences. MiTCR, set to a Q25 quality threshold and the strictest error-elimination algorithm, was used for CDR3 identification, clonotype clustering and error correction. A nonparametric unseen species model with Euler transformation was used to estimate lower-bound total TCR beta diversity. TCRdb handled the public reads itself, with Q25 trimming in fastp and clone calling in MiXCR, and kept productive beta chains. Identical CDR3 proteins give one entry, which carries the most common genes and DNA. These V and J calls derive from TCRdb rather than the authors' analysis. The sample profile shows over a million distinct CDR3 sequences; 42% of them were found once. Under 5% of the sample rests with the top ten.

The clonotype comes from a woman aged 18-29 years in good health. The sample was blood. The chain is made from TRBV29-1 and TRBJ1-5, and perhaps TRBD1 as D gene, on 6 matching bases. The DNA reads as follows: TGCAGCGCACAAACAGGGAATCAGCCCCAGCATTTT. This sequence encodes CSAQTGNQPQHF.